What follows are 10 T cell receptor beta chains derived from one specimen sequenced in a study of immune cell composition in non-small cell lung cancer. TCRdb keeps only in-frame clones here, not all; method: immunoSEQ multiplex PCR. The data contain 14,000 to 15,000 clones, around 69% of them singletons. The sequencing sample was made of lung tumor tissue. The receptors derive from a human donor with non-small cell lung cancer.

The genes are TRBV25-1 and TRBJ1-1, with D possibly being TRBD1 (5 bases). This CDR3 contains 13 residues. Trimming took off 7 bases at V and 1 base at J, with 10 bases between the two ends. Per germline, CDR1 MGHDK and CDR2 SYGVNS. The CDR3 spells CASIQGANTEAFF. The CDR3 DNA follows: TGTGCCAGCATTCAGGGCGCGAACACTGAAGCTTTCTTT.

CDR3 region: CASSKGQGEYGYTF. The CDR3 coding sequence is TGTGCCAGCTCGAAGGGACAGGGCGAATATGGCTACACCTTC. The rearrangement links TRBV5-5 to TRBJ1-2; 9 bases fit TRBD1. There are 14 residues in the CDR3. The germline gives CDR1 SGHKS, CDR2 YYEKEE (reference sequence). The V gene end was trimmed by 7 bases and the J gene end by 5 bases; junction bases not matched to a gene: 9.

The chain links TRBV6-1 to TRBJ1-1; D is uncertain. The V end was cut by 3 bases, the J end by 8 bases, with 19 bases between. The CDR3 is 15 amino acids. Germline CDR1 and CDR2: MNHNS and SASEGT. The CDR3 nucleotides are TGTGCCAGCAGTGATTCAGGTTCCCGGTCAGGCGAAGCTTTCTTT. It encodes CASSDSGSRSGEAFF.

The gene calls are TRBV9 and TRBJ2-1; D ambiguous. This CDR3 contains 14 residues. V gave up 0 bases and J gave up 6 bases, with 10 bases separating them. Germline loops: CDR1 SGDLS, CDR2 YYNGEE. The CDR3 sequence: CASSVAARGNEQFF. The CDR3, as DNA: TGTGCCAGCAGCGTAGCGGCGCGAGGCAATGAGCAGTTCTTC.

The J gene is TRBJ2-2, the V gene TRBV2; D is ambiguous. The length of the CDR3 is 14 residues. Germline V gene sequence: CDR1 SNHLY, CDR2 FYNNEI. The V and J ends lost 5 bases and 0 bases respectively, with 7 bases between them. CDR3 in amino acids: CASSSGSNTGELFF. As DNA, the CDR3 is TGTGCCAGCAGTTCCGGGTCGAACACCGGGGAGCTGTTTTTT. The variable domain in full, completed from reference TRBV2 and TRBJ2-2, reads EPEVTQTPSHQVTQMGQEVILRCVPISNHLYFYWYRQILGQKVEFLVSFYNNEISEKSEIFDDQFSVERPDGSNFTLKIRSTKLEDSAMYFCASSSGSNTGELFFGEGSRLTVL.

As to this clone: Relative to the germline gene, one junction end is altered; a read error may explain this. The gene calls are TRBV7-9 and TRBJ2-2; the D is unclear. The CDR3 loop spans 14 amino acids. CDR1 is SEHNR and CDR2 is FQNEAQ in the germline V gene (reference sequence). For the CDR3, the DNA is TGTGCCAGCAGCTTAGTCGCGAAAACCGGGGAGCTGTTTTTT. It specifies CASSLVAKTGELFF.

This chain connects TRBV12-5 to TRBJ1-4; 7 positions match TRBD1. Germline V gene data show CDR1 as LGHNT and CDR2 as FRNRAP. Trimming cost V 5 bases and J 3 bases; bases outside gene matches: 6. The CDR3 sequence is 15 residues long. The CDR3 region is CASGPPGTANEKLFF. The CDR3 bases are TGTGCTAGTGGTCCACCCGGGACAGCTAATGAAAAACTGTTTTTT.

This chain links TRBV9 with TRBJ2-3; D remains unclear. The V gene lost 0 bases and the J gene lost 2 bases, with 7 bases spanning the gap. CDR3 length: 14 amino acids. Germline V CDR1 and CDR2: SGDLS, YYNGEE. The CDR3 region has the DNA TGTGCCAGCAGCGTAGAGACTTACACAGATACGCAGTATTTT. Translation gives CASSVETYTDTQYF.

On this clone itself: At one boundary the junction diverges from the germline segment, which might be a read error. The chain has TRBV7-7 and TRBJ2-5; TRBD1 agrees at 8 bases. There are 13 residues in the CDR3. Germline V gene sequence: CDR1 SSHAT, CDR2 FNYEAQ (reference sequence). This chain's CDR3 is CASSSGQGETQYF. CDR3 nucleotides: TGTGCTAGCAGCTCCGGACAGGGAGAGACCCAGTACTTC.

The chain carries TRBV10-2 and TRBJ2-1; the match to TRBD2 covers 11 bases. The CDR3 covers 16 residues. Germline assignment: CDR1 WSHSY and CDR2 SAAADI. Trimming removed 6 bases from V and 1 base from J; junction bases left unmatched: 5. Here the CDR3 DNA reads TGCGCCAGCAGACTAGCGGGGGATTCGTCCTACAATGAGCAGTTCTTC. It encodes CASRLAGDSSYNEQFF.